This T cell receptor beta chain appears in the sequencing data of a study of a mutant IDH1 vaccine in newly diagnosed glioma. Study overall: Vaccination started 4-6 weeks after radiotherapy alone, or with temozolomide cycles.

The assay was immunoSEQ multiplex PCR, and TCRdb's table has in-frame clones only and misses some. The sample yields tens of thousands of clones, roughly 80% seen once. Time point noted: week 11, during vaccination. Vaccination used 300 ug of mutant IDH1 20-mer peptide per dose, with topical imiquimod. V lost 3 bases, J lost 4 bases, and 16 bases lay in between. Germline V gives CDR1 SGHRS, CDR2 YFSETQ. This CDR3 is built from 15 residues. Worth noting for this clone: The antigen remains undetermined.

This sequence originates from a man aged 45 to 65 with glioma. The chain carries TRBV5-1 and TRBJ2-5, with D possibly TRBD2 on 5 matching bases. The sample was PBMCs, taken from a glioma patient whose treatment included an IDH1 peptide vaccine. The DNA for the CDR3 is TGCGCCAGCAGCTCCACAGCCACCCGGGGAGAGACCCAGTACTTC. Amino acids: CASSSTATRGETQYF.